The 18 T cell receptor beta chains below come from one sample, sequenced in a study of OX40 agonist ivuxolimab in advanced cancers. The protocol was immunoSEQ multiplex PCR, while the TCRdb copy is restricted to in-frame clones and leaves out a portion. Among about 71,000 clones listed, roughly 84% were seen once. The sequenced sample was CD4+ or CD8+ T cells sorted from blood, obtained in a trial of the OX40 agonist ivuxolimab. These receptors were obtained from an adult with an advanced solid tumor such as melanoma, head and neck, liver or kidney cancer.

V and J are TRBV14 and TRBJ2-1; 7 nucleotides align to TRBD1. Germline lookup yields CDR1 SGHDN and CDR2 FVKESK. J gave up 6 bases and V 7 bases, and 6 bases lay outside the gene matches. CDR3 length: 13 amino acids. The CDR3 here is CASIIHRGNEQFF. Here the CDR3 DNA reads TGTGCCAGCATTATCCACAGGGGCAATGAGCAGTTCTTC.

The rearrangement links TRBV7-2 to TRBJ2-5; TRBD1 matches 8 bases. CDR1 SGHTA and CDR2 FQGNSA come from the germline V gene. The CDR3 covers 16 residues. V was clipped by 5 bases and J by 6 bases; unmatched bases: 14. The CDR3 nucleotides are TGTGCCAGCAGCATAATATCGACAGGGGTACTAAAGACCCAGTACTTC. Translating gives CASSIISTGVLKTQYF.

The chain uses TRBV7-2 and TRBJ1-5; TRBD1 matches at 7 bases. This CDR3 spans 13 amino acids. V lost 5 bases, J lost 7 bases, and 5 bases stayed unmatched. Germline values: CDR1 SGHTA, CDR2 FQGNSA. The CDR3 DNA reads as TGTGCCAGCAGCCTTACAGGGGTGCAGCCCCAGCATTTT. It translates to CASSLTGVQPQHF.

This chain's CDR3 is CASRGARVDGYTF. The CDR3 DNA sequence: TGTGCCAGCAGGGGGGCTCGGGTCGATGGCTACACCTTC. V gene TRBV5-4 combines with J gene TRBJ1-2; possibly TRBD1 for D (6 bases). V lost 5 bases and J 6 bases, leaving 14 bases between the germline ends. Germline-derived CDR1 and CDR2 are SGHNT and YYREEE (reference sequence). This CDR3 has 13 residues.

This chain uses TRBV28 with TRBJ2-1; the match to TRBD2 covers 13 bases. CDR3 size: 15 residues. V lost 4 bases, J lost 6 bases, and 3 bases stayed unmatched. Germline V gives CDR1 MDHEN, CDR2 SYDVKM. CDR3 coding DNA: TGTGCCAGCAGTTCCGGGACTAGCGGGGTCAATGAGCAGTTCTTC. It is translated as CASSSGTSGVNEQFF.

J is TRBJ2-7 and V is TRBV27; 7 bases are shared with TRBD1. J lost 0 bases, V lost 5 bases, and 10 bases had no gene match. The CDR3 consists of 16 residues. Germline CDR1 and CDR2: MNHEY and SMNVEV (reference sequence). CDR3 in amino acids: CASSPRPDRSSYEQYF. CDR3 nucleotide sequence: TGTGCCAGCAGTCCCCGCCCGGACAGGAGCTCCTACGAGCAGTACTTC.

By share, this clone ranks as medium-sized (0.01 to 0.1%). The chain couples TRBV19 to TRBJ1-1; possibly TRBD1 for D (6 bases). CDR1 is LNHDA, CDR2 SQIVND, per germline (reference sequence). This CDR3 has 15 amino acids. The V end lost 8 bases, the J end lost 0 bases, and 16 bases lay between the germline ends. DNA of the CDR3: TGTGCCAGTCTTAGTCCGGGACACCTGAACACTGAAGCTTTCTTT. Encoded protein: CASLSPGHLNTEAFF.

The chain uses TRBV11-3 and TRBJ2-5; D uncertain. Germline CDR1 and CDR2: SGHNT and YENEEA. This CDR3 has 15 residues. Trimming took off 1 base at V and 1 base at J, with 10 bases between the two ends. CDR3 sequence: CASSLGDNSQETQYF. CDR3 bases: TGTGCCAGCAGCTTAGGTGACAACTCCCAAGAGACCCAGTACTTC.

V and J are TRBV15 and TRBJ1-2, with TRBD1 matching 8 bases. CDR1 LNHNV and CDR2 YYDKDF come from the germline V gene (reference sequence). Trimming took 4 bases from V and 8 from J; bases not matched to a gene: 3. The length of the CDR3 is 12 residues. The CDR3 here is CATSTGQGGYTF. CDR3 nucleotide sequence: TGTGCCACCAGCACCGGACAGGGAGGCTACACCTTC.

J is TRBJ1-4 and V is TRBV30, with TRBD1 identical over 8 bases. The CDR3 covers 15 residues. The V and J ends lost 7 bases and 5 bases, in that order; junction bases with no gene match: 12. Per germline, CDR1 GTSNPN and CDR2 SVGIG (reference sequence). CDR3 bases: TGTGCCTACCGCAGCGACACAGGGGGAAATGAAAAACTGTTTTTT. As protein: CAYRSDTGGNEKLFF.

This chain links TRBV7-3 with TRBJ1-1, with D possibly being TRBD1 (6 bases). Germline-derived CDR1 and CDR2 are SGHTA and FQGTGA. This CDR3 comprises 18 residues. Trimming cost V 1 base and J 3 bases, with 21 bases left between them. The CDR3 spells CASSLMYRGAGWDTEAFF. As DNA, the CDR3 is TGTGCCAGCAGCTTAATGTATCGGGGGGCAGGTTGGGACACTGAAGCTTTCTTT.

This clone is a singleton in its sample. This chain uses TRBV6-1 with TRBJ2-3; 9 bases line up with TRBD2. Germline lookup yields CDR1 MNHNS and CDR2 SASEGT. The CDR3 has 16 amino acids. The V gene end was trimmed by 4 bases and the J gene end by 0 bases; junction bases not matched to a gene: 5. The CDR3 sequence is CASSGSSGMSTDTQYF. The CDR3, as DNA: TGTGCCAGCAGTGGCTCTAGCGGGATGAGCACAGATACGCAGTATTTT.

The J gene is TRBJ1-1, the V gene TRBV5-1; D is ambiguous. Germline lookup yields CDR1 SGHRS and CDR2 YFSETQ. The CDR3 runs 14 residues. V dropped 2 bases and J dropped 4 bases, with 12 bases sitting between them. The CDR3 sequence: CASSLQTQTTEAFF. The CDR3 DNA follows: TGCGCCAGCAGCTTACAGACCCAGACCACTGAAGCTTTCTTT.

In regard to this clone: Other DNA sequences in the same sample also yield this CDR3. V and J are TRBV7-2 and TRBJ1-1; no definite D call. The CDR3 is made up of 13 amino acids. Looked up from germline, CDR1 is SGHTA and CDR2 is FQGNSA. V lost 2 bases to trimming and J lost 1 base, with 5 bases between them. The CDR3, as DNA: TGTGCCAGCAGCTTAACAGAGAACACTGAAGCTTTCTTT. This sequence encodes CASSLTENTEAFF.

This clone has a handful of counts. V is TRBV19 and J is TRBJ2-3, with 7 positions matching TRBD1. This CDR3 contains 13 residues. Germline V gives CDR1 LNHDA, CDR2 SQIVND (reference sequence). J lost 5 bases, V lost 6 bases, and 5 bases had no gene match. The CDR3 DNA sequence: TGTGCCAGTAGGGAGACAGGGAGAGATACGCAGTATTTT. It encodes CASRETGRDTQYF. The full variable domain, in which reference TRBV19 and TRBJ2-3 provide the parts outside the CDR3, is DGGITQSPKYLFRKEGQNVTLSCEQNLNHDAMYWYRQDPGQGLRLIYYSQIVNDFQKGDIAEGYSVSREKKESFPLTVTSAQKNPTAFYLCASRETGRDTQYFGPGTRLTVL.

The chain couples TRBV7-6 to TRBJ2-1; D is tentatively TRBD1 or TRBD2 (6 bases each). V dropped 1 base and J dropped 7 bases, with 14 bases sitting between them. CDR1 SGHVS and CDR2 FNYEAQ come from the germline V gene. This CDR3 contains 15 residues. CDR3 protein: CASSLEGGRGNEQFF. Written as DNA, the CDR3 is TGTGCCAGCAGCTTAGAGGGGGGCCGAGGGAATGAGCAGTTCTTC.

The genes are TRBV5-4 and TRBJ2-3; TRBD2 agrees at 13 bases. The V and J ends lost 3 bases and 7 bases, in that order; junction bases with no gene match: 5. Germline CDR1 and CDR2: SGHNT and YYREEE (reference sequence). The CDR3 consists of 15 residues. CDR3: CASSSRTSGGYTQYF. CDR3 in DNA: TGTGCCAGCAGCTCGAGGACTAGCGGGGGATATACGCAGTATTTT.

The chain links TRBV6-5 to TRBJ1-4; perhaps TRBD1 as D (5 bases). Trimming stripped 8 bases from V and 8 bases from J, with 18 bases between. Looked up from germline, CDR1 is MNHEY and CDR2 is SVGAGI. This CDR3 is 14 amino acids long. CDR3 coding DNA: TGTGCCAGCCGGCGAGGGGATTTGGGCGAAAAACTGTTTTTT. Translating gives CASRRGDLGEKLFF.